Listed below are T cell receptor beta chains from one sample, sequenced in a study of vaccination and CD4 T cells after COVID-19. No antigen has been assigned to these receptors. MiXCR was run by TCRdb on the PCR reads, yielding one entry per CDR3 protein. The profile shows 9,500 to 15,000 distinct CDR3 sequences, almost 55% of them singletons. Sequences were derived from cultured CD4+ T cells from blood, sampled after SARS-CoV-2 vaccination. The source is a human donor with COVID-19. Both conserved end residues are part of each CDR3. The order of the fields is clone size, J gene, V gene, D gene, CDR3 DNA, CDR3 protein. D genes are given only for firm matches. Size values are once, few and many counts, or a class for expanded clones, and some rows have none.

clone size: -; J gene: TRBJ1-2; V gene: TRBV5-5; D gene: -; CDR3 DNA: TGTGCCAGCAGCTTGGAATTAGCAGGGGCCAACTATGGCTACACCTTC; CDR3 protein: CASSLELAGANYGYTF
clone size: -; J gene: TRBJ2-4; V gene: TRBV28; D gene: -; CDR3 DNA: TGTGCCAGCAGTGCCCCGGGACTAGCCAAAAACATTCAGTACTTC; CDR3 protein: CASSAPGLAKNIQYF
clone size: -; J gene: TRBJ2-3; V gene: TRBV20-1; D gene: -; CDR3 DNA: TGCAGTGTTTCTACTGGAGATACGCAGTATTTT; CDR3 protein: CSVSTGDTQYF
clone size: few; J gene: TRBJ1-1; V gene: TRBV6-1; D gene: -; CDR3 DNA: TGTGCCAGCAGTGAAGTTACCCCGAACACTGAAGCTTTCTTT; CDR3 protein: CASSEVTPNTEAFF
clone size: -; J gene: TRBJ1-5; V gene: TRBV6-1; D gene: -; CDR3 DNA: TGTGCCAGCAAGCAATACAGGGAGTCAACCAATCAGCCCCAGCATTTT; CDR3 protein: CASKQYRESTNQPQHF
clone size: -; J gene: TRBJ2-5; V gene: TRBV5-4; D gene: TRBD2; CDR3 DNA: TGTGCCAGCAGACTTAGACTAGCGGGGCAAGAGACCCAGTACTTC; CDR3 protein: CASRLRLAGQETQYF
clone size: -; J gene: TRBJ2-3; V gene: TRBV24-1; D gene: -; CDR3 DNA: TGTGCCACCAGTGACCCTGGGCAGGGGAGCACAGATACGCAGTATTTT; CDR3 protein: CATSDPGQGSTDTQYF
clone size: -; J gene: TRBJ2-7; V gene: TRBV5-8; D gene: TRBD2; CDR3 DNA: TGTGCCAGCAGCGAAGGCCGACTAGCGGACTTTTACGAGCAGTACTTC; CDR3 protein: CASSEGRLADFYEQYF
clone size: -; J gene: TRBJ2-1; V gene: TRBV6-1; D gene: -; CDR3 DNA: TGTGCCAGCAGTATCTACAGGGAGCGGAAGAACAATGAGCAGTTCTTC; CDR3 protein: CASSIYRERKNNEQFF
clone size: -; J gene: TRBJ2-2; V gene: TRBV15; D gene: TRBD2; CDR3 DNA: TGTGCCACCAGCCCAGCGGGGGGGCCAGGGGAGCTGTTTTTT; CDR3 protein: CATSPAGGPGELFF
clone size: few; J gene: TRBJ1-6; V gene: TRBV27; D gene: -; CDR3 DNA: TGTGCCAGCAGTTTTTTATCACAGGGCGGCTCACCCCTCCACTTT; CDR3 protein: CASSFLSQGGSPLHF
clone size: -; J gene: TRBJ1-2; V gene: TRBV7-9; D gene: -; CDR3 DNA: TGTGCCAGCAGCAGAATGACGTCTAGACAGACTTTGAACTATGGCTACACCTTC; CDR3 protein: CASSRMTSRQTLNYGYTF
clone size: -; J gene: TRBJ1-6; V gene: TRBV7-6; D gene: -; CDR3 DNA: TGTGCCAGCAGCCCGAGACAGAATTCACCCCTCCACTTT; CDR3 protein: CASSPRQNSPLHF
clone size: -; J gene: TRBJ2-7; V gene: TRBV7-2; D gene: -; CDR3 DNA: TGTGCCAGCAGCTTAGATAGCAGGTATTCCTACGAGCAGTACTTC; CDR3 protein: CASSLDSRYSYEQYF
clone size: few; J gene: TRBJ1-5; V gene: TRBV7-2; D gene: -; CDR3 DNA: TGTGCCAGCAGCTTAGAGACACCAATACTCGGGCAGCCCCAGCATTTT; CDR3 protein: CASSLETPILGQPQHF
clone size: -; J gene: TRBJ1-1; V gene: TRBV19; D gene: -; CDR3 DNA: TGTGCCAGTAGAGGGGCCCCTGGAGACACTGAAGCTTTCTTT; CDR3 protein: CASRGAPGDTEAFF
clone size: -; J gene: TRBJ2-7; V gene: TRBV7-2; D gene: -; CDR3 DNA: TGTGCCAGCAGCCCGCCTGGACTTGAATCCTACGAGCAGTACTTC; CDR3 protein: CASSPPGLESYEQYF
clone size: large; J gene: TRBJ1-1; V gene: TRBV19; D gene: -; CDR3 DNA: TGTGCCAGTAGTATTACAGGGCTTAACACTGAAGCTTTCTTT; CDR3 protein: CASSITGLNTEAFF
clone size: -; J gene: TRBJ2-5; V gene: TRBV5-1; D gene: -; CDR3 DNA: TGCGCCAGCAGCTGGAGCGGTAAAGAGACCCAGTACTTC; CDR3 protein: CASSWSGKETQYF
clone size: -; J gene: TRBJ2-5; V gene: TRBV5-4; D gene: -; CDR3 DNA: TGTGCCAGCAGCTTGGGCGGGACCGTACAAGAGACCCAGTACTTC; CDR3 protein: CASSLGGTVQETQYF
clone size: -; J gene: TRBJ2-1; V gene: TRBV6-1; D gene: TRBD2; CDR3 DNA: TGTGCCAGCAGCCCCGAGCGGGGGTACTACAATGAGCAGTTCTTC; CDR3 protein: CASSPERGYYNEQFF
clone size: -; J gene: TRBJ2-7; V gene: TRBV7-3; D gene: -; CDR3 DNA: TGTGCCAGCAGCTTAACCAGGGGGGCCTCCTACGAGCAGTACTTC; CDR3 protein: CASSLTRGASYEQYF
clone size: few; J gene: TRBJ1-5; V gene: TRBV20-1; D gene: TRBD1; CDR3 DNA: TGCAGTGCTCAGGACAGGTATAGCAATCAGCCCCAGCATTTT; CDR3 protein: CSAQDRYSNQPQHF
clone size: few; J gene: TRBJ2-3; V gene: TRBV6-2/TRBV6-3; D gene: -; CDR3 DNA: TGTGCCAGCCAACCCAGGGGATCAGATACGCAGTATTTT; CDR3 protein: CASQPRGSDTQYF
clone size: few; J gene: TRBJ2-3; V gene: TRBV24-1; D gene: -; CDR3 DNA: TGTGCCACCAGTGATGTCGGACCGGGACCCAGGGATACGCAGTATTTT; CDR3 protein: CATSDVGPGPRDTQYF
clone size: few; J gene: TRBJ1-2; V gene: TRBV19; D gene: -; CDR3 DNA: TGTGCCAGTAGTCCGCGGACAGAGAAGACTAACTATGGCTACACCTTC; CDR3 protein: CASSPRTEKTNYGYTF